These 11 T cell receptor beta chains share one sample of origin, sequenced in a study of T cells after yellow fever vaccination. Each CDR3 protein gets one entry after TCRdb re-called the 5' RACE reads with MiXCR. The top ten clones hold about a sixth of a sample with approximately 510,000 distinct CDR3 sequences, just over 20% of them seen once. The material was PBMCs, obtained approximately 22 days after the first yellow fever vaccination. These receptor sequences come from a man between 18 and 35 years old who received the YFV17D yellow fever vaccine.

This rearrangement joins TRBV6-5 to TRBJ2-7, with D possibly being TRBD1 (5 bases). CDR1 is MNHEY and CDR2 is SVGAGI in the germline V gene. V lost 0 bases and J lost 5, with 11 bases in between. This CDR3 is built from 14 residues. CDR3 sequence: CASSYSLQDHEQYV. CDR3 bases: TGTGCCAGCAGTTACTCCTTACAGGACCACGAGCAGTACGTC.

The sample holds a few counts of this clonotype. The V call is TRBV28, the J call TRBJ1-1; D unclear. V dropped 7 bases and J dropped 0 bases, with 6 bases sitting between them. Germline loops: CDR1 MDHEN, CDR2 SYDVKM. The CDR3 length is 12 residues. The CDR3 nucleotides are TGTGCCAGCACGACGGTGAACACTGAAGCTTTCTTT. It codes for CASTTVNTEAFF.

This clonotype was found a few times. The CDR3 here is CTSSLKGGGQPQHF. As DNA, the CDR3 is TGCACCAGCAGCCTTAAGGGGGGCGGTCAGCCCCAGCATTTT. This chain joins TRBV1 and TRBJ1-5; the table's D gene call, TRBD1, was not cross checked with the DNA. TRBV1 is marked as a pseudogene. This CDR3 spans 14 amino acids.

This chain uses TRBV19 with TRBJ2-3, with D possibly matching TRBD1 (5 bases). The CDR3 has 15 amino acids. Germline V gene lookup returns CDR1 LNHDA and CDR2 SQIVND (reference sequence). V shed 0 bases and J shed 5 bases, with 12 bases lying between them. CDR3: CASSIDRTRRDTQYF. CDR3 DNA sequence: TGTGCCAGTAGTATAGACCGGACAAGGAGAGATACGCAGTATTTT.

This rearrangement joins TRBV7-8 to TRBJ2-1; no clear D gene. Trimming took 1 base from V and 0 from J, leaving 13 bases between them. The CDR3 extends over 17 amino acids. Germline V gene sequence: CDR1 SGHVS, CDR2 FQNEAQ. CDR3 nucleotides: TGTGCCAGCAGCTTAGATCGCCCCGGCAGCTCCTACAATGAGCAGTTCTTC. It encodes CASSLDRPGSSYNEQFF.

The chain links TRBV5-6 to TRBJ2-2; TRBD1 matches 7 bases. This CDR3 spans 20 amino acids. Germline trimming cut 4 bases from V and 0 bases from J; bases unmatched to any gene: 18. CDR1 and CDR2 from the germline V gene are SGHDT and YYEEEE. The CDR3 is CASSGKGTVRPTANTGELFF. In nucleotides, the CDR3 is TGTGCCAGCAGCGGTAAGGGGACAGTAAGGCCGACAGCGAACACCGGGGAGCTGTTTTTT.

This clonotype occurred once. The chain uses TRBV25-1 and TRBJ2-7; the D call may be TRBD1 or TRBD2 (5 bases each). Germline loops: CDR1 MGHDK, CDR2 SYGVNS. The CDR3 is 13 residues long. V was pared by 4 bases and J by 5 bases, with 12 bases between. CDR3 in amino acids: CASSVAGADEQYF. Here the CDR3 DNA reads TGTGCCAGCAGTGTAGCCGGGGCCGACGAGCAGTACTTC.

The sample holds a few counts of this clonotype. The CDR3 nucleotides are TGCGCCAGCAGCCCGGACGGACAGGGGCAGACTGAAGCTTTCTTT. Translated: CASSPDGQGQTEAFF. This chain links TRBV5-1 with TRBJ1-1; TRBD1 agrees at 9 bases. Germline lookup yields CDR1 SGHRS and CDR2 YFSETQ. The CDR3 has 15 residues. The V segment lost 4 bases and the J segment 5 bases; nucleotides outside the gene matches: 9.

The chain couples TRBV14 to TRBJ2-1; 8 positions match TRBD2. The J segment lost 9 bases and the V segment lost 3 bases, leaving 7 bases of the junction unmatched. Germline loops: CDR1 SGHDN, CDR2 FVKESK. This CDR3 has 14 residues. CDR3 loop: CASSHPGLVSEQFF. CDR3 in DNA: TGTGCCAGCAGCCACCCGGGACTAGTGAGTGAGCAGTTCTTC.

This clonotype was detected a few times. V gene TRBV27 combines with J gene TRBJ1-5, with D possibly being TRBD1 (5 bases). The V end lost 7 bases, the J end lost 2 bases, and 12 bases lay between the germline ends. Germline V gene lookup returns CDR1 MNHEY and CDR2 SMNVEV (reference sequence). CDR3 size: 14 residues. The CDR3 here is CASTARDGNQPQHF. In DNA form, the CDR3 reads TGTGCCAGCACCGCCAGGGATGGCAATCAGCCCCAGCATTTT.

This clonotype showed up just a few times. The V and J genes are TRBV6-5 and TRBJ2-3, with 12 bases that match TRBD2. CDR3 size: 19 residues. The J segment lost 1 base and the V segment lost 2 bases, leaving 10 bases of the junction unmatched. CDR1 is MNHEY, CDR2 SVGAGI, per germline. The DNA for the CDR3 is TGTGCCAGCAGTTACCGGGGTTCTAGCGGGGGGGCCGGCACAGATACGCAGTATTTT. As protein: CASSYRGSSGGAGTDTQYF.